Reported below is one T cell receptor beta chain. The target antigen is unknown. The CDR3 totals 13 residues. Germline assignment: CDR1 ENHRY and CDR2 SYGVKD. Trimming pared 3 bases from V and 4 bases from J, leaving 9 bases between. The data are from a study of OX40 agonist ivuxolimab in advanced cancers. Overall study: At approximately 80% male, the cohort had a mean age of roughly 60 years, ranging from roughly 23 to 80. Findings and limits, study-wide: Among T cells, CD8+ cells averaged more expanded clones than CD4+ cells. At 0.1 to 3.0 mg/kg and by week 6, clonal expansion occurred in CD4+ and CD8+ blood T cells.

Assay used: immunoSEQ multiplex PCR; TCRdb lists only in-frame clones, some missing. Of more than 45,000 clones detected, about 90% appear once; the ten largest clones hold roughly 6.3%. The receptor's source is an adult with an advanced solid tumor such as melanoma, head and neck, liver or kidney cancer. This specimen was CD4+ or CD8+ T cells sorted from blood, taken in a trial of the OX40 agonist ivuxolimab. V is TRBV10-3 and J is TRBJ1-1; D possibly corresponds to TRBD1 (5 bases). CDR3 loop: CAISEMRGTEAFF. The CDR3 region has the DNA TGTGCCATCAGTGAAATGAGGGGCACTGAAGCTTTCTTT.